This T cell receptor (beta chain) derives from a study of cytomegalovirus exposure and HLA in healthy donors. Across the study: About 85 million unique TCRs from HLA-typed donors were held in an early release of data. Study observations and caveats: Listed as cytomegalovirus-associated were about 160 TCR beta chains. Roughly even sequencing depth across donors was the assumption behind the presence/absence analyses.

Those who donated were healthy bone marrow donors. In the case of this clone: The target antigen is unknown.

The PCR contained 60 Vbeta and 13 Jbeta primers. Method: immunoSEQ multiplex PCR; TCRdb's copy keeps in-frame clones and lacks some. The repertoire has roughly 120,000 clones, 79% of them found once; the top ten carry approximately 4.3%. The sample comprised PBMCs. The receptor comes from a man under 40 in good health and CMV-seropositive.

The CDR3 nucleotides are TGTGCCAGCAGCTTCGGACTAGCGGGAGTGGTGGGAAATGAGCAGTTCTTC. Protein: CASSFGLAGVVGNEQFF. The rearrangement joins TRBV9 to TRBJ2-1, with 13 bases aligning to TRBD2. Trimming at V came to 4 bases and at J to 7 bases, leaving 11 bases not matched to a gene. The CDR3 runs to 17 residues. CDR1 is SGDLS, CDR2 YYNGEE, per germline.